These 14 T cell receptor beta chains came from one sample sequenced in a study of OX40 agonist ivuxolimab in advanced cancers. Profiled with immunoSEQ multiplex PCR; TCRdb holds only in-frame clones, not every one. Here the sample spans 20,000 to 25,000 clones, about 86% being singletons. Sequenced here: CD4+ or CD8+ T cells sorted from blood, sampled in a trial of the OX40 agonist ivuxolimab. The origin of the receptors is an adult with an advanced solid tumor such as melanoma, head and neck, liver or kidney cancer.

This chain joins TRBV13 and TRBJ2-7; TRBD2 aligns across 12 bases. Trimming removed 2 bases from V and 3 bases from J; junction bases left unmatched: 8. The CDR3 consists of 17 residues. CDR1 PRHDT and CDR2 FYEKMQ come from the germline V gene (reference sequence). CDR3 coding DNA: TGTGCCAGCAGCTTAAATGGACTAGCGGGACAGAACTACGAGCAGTACTTC. Amino acids: CASSLNGLAGQNYEQYF.

This sequence joins TRBV28 and TRBJ2-5, with 7 nucleotides matching TRBD2. The CDR3 sequence is 14 residues long. Germline assignment: CDR1 MDHEN and CDR2 SYDVKM. With 5 bases clipped from V and 7 bases from J, the junction kept 10 bases outside the gene matches. CDR3 in DNA: TGTGCCAGCAGTCCCCGCGGGGGTGGTGGGACCCAGTACTTC. It specifies CASSPRGGGGTQYF.

V is TRBV27 and J is TRBJ2-7, with D possibly being TRBD2 (6 bases). Trimming shortened V by 4 bases and J by 7 bases, and 17 bases separated the two germline ends. Germline V lookup: CDR1 MNHEY, CDR2 SMNVEV (reference sequence). CDR3 length equals 14 residues. CDR3: CASSSGATTREQYF. The CDR3, as DNA: TGTGCCAGCAGTTCGGGAGCTACTACGAGGGAGCAGTACTTC.

The rearrangement uses TRBV4-3 and TRBJ1-1, with 7 nucleotides matching TRBD1. Germline V CDR1 and CDR2: LGHNA, YSLEER. CDR3 size: 15 residues. The trim removed 4 bases at V and 2 bases at J, leaving 7 bases unmatched. CDR3 in DNA: TGCGCCAGCAGCCCTCGGGACAGCAAAAACACTGAAGCTTTCTTT. Its translation: CASSPRDSKNTEAFF.

Here the CDR3 reads CASSLVRDRSTEAFF. As DNA, the CDR3 is TGTGCCAGCAGCTTAGTTCGGGACAGGAGCACTGAAGCTTTCTTT. The chain combines TRBV7-2 with TRBJ1-1, with 8 bases lining up with TRBD1. Looked up from germline, CDR1 is SGHTA and CDR2 is FQGNSA. The junction had 5 bases not matched to a gene; V was cut back by 1 base and J by 4 bases. There are 15 residues in the CDR3.

This clone showed up just once. This chain uses TRBV4-3 with TRBJ2-2; 10 bases line up with TRBD2. Unmatched junction bases numbered 6, after V lost 0 bases and J lost 5 bases. The germline V gene has CDR1 LGHNA and CDR2 YSLEER. The CDR3 runs 17 residues. Here the CDR3 reads CASSQDRLAGSTGELFF. For the CDR3, the DNA is TGCGCCAGCAGCCAAGATAGACTAGCGGGTAGTACCGGGGAGCTGTTTTTT.

V gene TRBV6-5 combines with J gene TRBJ2-7; 7 bases match TRBD2. Germline values: CDR1 MNHEY, CDR2 SVGAGI. V was clipped by 4 bases and J by 0 bases; unmatched bases: 3. The CDR3 contains 14 residues. As DNA, the CDR3 is TGTGCCAGCAGTTTAGTAGCGGGCTCCTACGAGCAGTACTTC. As protein: CASSLVAGSYEQYF.

The chain carries TRBV5-1 and TRBJ2-7; D not resolved. V gave up 5 bases and J gave up 0 bases, with 6 bases separating them. Germline lookup yields CDR1 SGHRS and CDR2 YFSETQ. There are 12 residues in the CDR3. Here the CDR3 reads CASSHSSYEQYF. The CDR3 coding sequence is TGCGCCAGCAGTCATAGCTCCTACGAGCAGTACTTC.

In its sample, this clone is medium-sized. The rearrangement joins TRBV18 to TRBJ1-4, with D uncertain. Germline loops: CDR1 KGHSH, CDR2 LQKENI. This CDR3 is 16 amino acids long. V lost 4 bases to trimming and J lost 0 bases, with 12 bases between them. CDR3 amino acids: CASSRTPAPTNEKLFF. CDR3 in DNA: TGTGCCAGCTCACGTACCCCAGCCCCAACTAATGAAAAACTGTTTTTT.

The chain uses TRBV5-1 and TRBJ2-7; 7 nucleotides line up with TRBD2. J gave up 0 bases and V 2 bases, and 5 bases lay outside the gene matches. This CDR3 is built from 15 residues. Germline V gene lookup returns CDR1 SGHRS and CDR2 YFSETQ. CDR3 coding DNA: TGCGCCAGCAGCTTAGAGCGGGGACCCTCCTACGAGCAGTACTTC. Its protein is CASSLERGPSYEQYF.

The CDR3 is CASSQDGTSGSYEQYF. For the CDR3, the DNA is TGTGCCAGCAGCCAAGATGGGACTAGCGGGAGCTACGAGCAGTACTTC. V gene TRBV4-2 combines with J gene TRBJ2-7, with 14 bases fitting TRBD2. V lost 0 bases, J lost 3 bases, and 1 base stayed unmatched. Germline V gene sequence: CDR1 LGHNA, CDR2 YNFKEQ. The CDR3 spans 16 residues.

The rearrangement uses TRBV5-1 and TRBJ1-1; D not certain. CDR3 length: 14 amino acids. V shed 3 bases and J shed 3 bases, with 12 bases lying between them. Germline CDR1 reads SGHRS; CDR2 reads YFSETQ. The CDR3 here is CASSSVVQDTEAFF. CDR3 DNA: TGCGCCAGCAGCTCTGTCGTCCAGGACACTGAAGCTTTCTTT. Drawing the rest from reference TRBV5-1 and TRBJ1-1, the complete variable domain is KAGVTQTPRYLIKTRGQQVTLSCSPISGHRSVSWYQQTPGQGLQFLFEYFSETQRNKGNFPGRFSGRQFSNSRSEMNVSTLELGDSALYLCASSSVVQDTEAFFGQGTRLTVV.

The table lists this clone with a few counts. V usage is TRBV4-3 and J usage is TRBJ2-1; D is perhaps TRBD2 (5 bases). Trimming removed 0 bases at V and 0 bases at J, with 6 bases between. The CDR3 is 15 amino acids. CDR1 is LGHNA and CDR2 is YSLEER in the germline V gene. The CDR3 DNA follows: TGCGCCAGCAGCCAAGAGGGAGCCTCCTACAATGAGCAGTTCTTC. Its translation is CASSQEGASYNEQFF.

This chain joins TRBV19 and TRBJ1-1; D ambiguous. With 4 bases removed from V and 3 bases from J, the gap between germline ends came to 9 bases. The V gene's germline CDR1 is LNHDA and CDR2 SQIVND (reference sequence). CDR3 length: 13 amino acids. The DNA for the CDR3 is TGTGCCAGTAGTAAACAGTTCTACACTGAAGCTTTCTTT. It specifies CASSKQFYTEAFF.